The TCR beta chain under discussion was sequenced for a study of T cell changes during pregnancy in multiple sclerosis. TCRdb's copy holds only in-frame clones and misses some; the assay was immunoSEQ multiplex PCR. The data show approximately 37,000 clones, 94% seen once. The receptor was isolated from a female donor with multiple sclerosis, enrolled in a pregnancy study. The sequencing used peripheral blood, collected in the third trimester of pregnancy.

The chain's CDR3 is CASSFRPGQGAGEQYF. The CDR3 region has the DNA TGTGCCAGCAGCTTCCGGCCGGGACAGGGGGCTGGAGAGCAGTACTTC. This chain connects TRBV11-2 to TRBJ2-7, with 12 bases lining up with TRBD1. The germline CDR1 and CDR2 sequences are SGHAT and FQNNGV. This CDR3 has 16 residues. Trimming at V came to 3 bases and at J to 7 bases, leaving 10 bases not matched to a gene.